The clone carrying this T cell receptor beta chain occurred a few times. The antigen is undetermined. The data are from a study of T cell clonality in common variable immunodeficiency. Findings and limits, study-wide: Reportedly, TCR beta sequences from common variable immunodeficiency showed fewer deletions and N-nucleotide insertions.

This table comes from immunoSEQ multiplex PCR, and its TCRdb copy is limited to in-frame clones, with some not included. Observed in the sample are some 1,700 clones, none of them singletons. This TCR came from a human donor with common variable immunodeficiency. Material for sequencing was peripheral blood mononuclear cells.

Incomplete CDR3 DNA: TGTGCCAGCAGCTTAGTTCTCGCGGGGGGGTCTGAG. Its protein product is CASSLVLAGGSE. The whole CDR3 reads CASSLVLAGGSEQFF. The chain employs TRBV11-2 and TRBJ2-1, with 9 bases identical to TRBD2. The CDR3 end falls 3 residues outside the read, so it is completed with the germline J gene. Looked up from germline, CDR1 is SGHAT and CDR2 is FQNNGV. This CDR3 is 15 amino acids long. V was clipped by 1 base and J by 9 bases; unmatched bases: 7.